The 27 T cell receptor beta chains below come from one sample, sequenced in a study of a mutant IDH1 vaccine in newly diagnosed glioma. The time point denotes: baseline, week 1 (first vaccination visit). Regarding treatment: pre-vaccination baseline after standard-of-care therapy. The method was immunoSEQ multiplex PCR; TCRdb's version includes in-frame clones alone and lacks a portion of them. Of about 30,000 clones in the sample, around 80% are singletons; the top ten hold roughly a fifth. This specimen consisted of PBMCs, obtained from a glioma patient treated with radiotherapy, temozolomide or both. These receptors came from a man aged 25 to 40 with glioma.

This clone has just one count. The V and J genes are TRBV6-6 and TRBJ2-2; 10 bases map to TRBD2. CDR1 is MNHNY and CDR2 is SVGAGI in the germline V gene (reference sequence). Germline trimming cut 7 bases from V and 4 bases from J; bases unmatched to any gene: 6. This CDR3 has 15 amino acids. The CDR3 here is CASNFLAGATGELFF. The CDR3 region has the DNA TGTGCCAGCAATTTCCTAGCGGGAGCCACCGGGGAGCTGTTTTTT.

This chain uses TRBV7-9 with TRBJ2-7; no definite D call. Trimming took off 1 base at V and 7 bases at J, with 8 bases between the two ends. Germline V gives CDR1 SEHNR, CDR2 FQNEAQ (reference sequence). The CDR3 has 12 amino acids. The DNA for the CDR3 is TGTGCCAGCAGCTTAGTTCCCGGGGAGCAGTACTTC. Protein: CASSLVPGEQYF.

The V call is TRBV10-3, the J call TRBJ2-7; 7 bases agree with TRBD1. With 4 bases clipped from V and 3 bases from J, the junction kept 3 bases outside the gene matches. Germline V lookup: CDR1 ENHRY, CDR2 SYGVKD. The CDR3 runs to 13 residues. The CDR3 loop is CAISGQGFYEQYF. The DNA for the CDR3 is TGTGCCATCAGTGGACAGGGTTTCTACGAGCAGTACTTC.

The chain recombines TRBV7-2 with TRBJ1-3; possible D gene TRBD1, 5 bases. The V end lost 2 bases, the J end lost 4 bases, and 18 bases lay between the germline ends. The CDR3 runs to 17 residues. The germline V gene encodes CDR1 SGHTA and CDR2 FQGNSA. The CDR3 bases are TGTGCCAGCAGCTTATTTAGGGGCACCGAGGACGGAAACACCATATATTTT. This sequence encodes CASSLFRGTEDGNTIYF.

The chain combines TRBV6-6 with TRBJ1-5; perhaps TRBD1 as D (5 bases). Germline CDR1 reads MNHNY; CDR2 reads SVGAGI (reference sequence). Trimming removed 5 bases from V and 2 bases from J, with 13 bases in between. The CDR3 runs 15 residues. CDR3 sequence: CASSPHARGNQPQHF. The CDR3 coding sequence is TGTGCCAGCAGTCCCCACGCCAGGGGCAATCAGCCCCAGCATTTT.

The V call is TRBV19, the J call TRBJ2-1; 7 bases are shared with TRBD2. CDR3 length equals 15 residues. J was trimmed by 10 bases and V by 2 bases; bases with no gene match: 11. Germline V gene sequence: CDR1 LNHDA, CDR2 SQIVND (reference sequence). The CDR3 loop is CASSIPPAGVGEQFF. The CDR3 nucleotides are TGTGCCAGTAGTATACCCCCTGCGGGAGTTGGGGAGCAGTTCTTC.

This chain uses TRBV5-6 with TRBJ2-3; no clear D gene. Germline CDR1 and CDR2: SGHDT and YYEEEE. V was clipped by 0 bases and J by 2 bases, with 16 bases between them. The CDR3 runs 17 residues. CDR3 DNA sequence: TGTGCCAGCAGCTTGGACGCAGGCCATCTTGCCACAGATACGCAGTATTTT. It is translated as CASSLDAGHLATDTQYF.

CDR3 residues: CAIYRGLGTGELFF. The CDR3 coding sequence is TGTGCCATTTACAGGGGGCTAGGCACCGGGGAGCTGTTTTTT. The chain employs TRBV10-3 and TRBJ2-2; the match to TRBD1 covers 9 bases. The trim removed 9 bases at V and 4 bases at J, leaving 6 bases unmatched. CDR3 length: 14 amino acids. CDR1 is ENHRY and CDR2 is SYGVKD in the germline V gene.

This clone has a handful of counts. The chain employs TRBV2 and TRBJ2-5; the D is unclear. V lost 6 bases to trimming and J lost 0 bases, with 2 bases between them. CDR3 length: 11 residues. Germline CDR1 reads SNHLY; CDR2 reads FYNNEI. In DNA, the CDR3 is TGTGCCAGCAGCTACCAAGAGACCCAGTACTTC. Translated: CASSYQETQYF.

V is TRBV7-8 and J is TRBJ1-2; D is uncertain. Trimming stripped 1 base from V and 0 bases from J, with 9 bases between. The V gene's germline CDR1 is SGHVS and CDR2 FQNEAQ. The CDR3 is made up of 15 amino acids. CDR3 loop: CASSLEVATNYGYTF. The CDR3 DNA reads as TGTGCCAGCAGCTTAGAAGTAGCAACTAACTATGGCTACACCTTC.

The chain links TRBV28 to TRBJ1-4, with D possibly TRBD1 on 6 matching bases. The CDR3 spans 17 residues. Germline lookup yields CDR1 MDHEN and CDR2 SYDVKM. Trimming took off 5 bases at V and 0 bases at J, with 16 bases between the two ends. CDR3: CASSDLDRETTNEKLFF. CDR3 coding DNA: TGTGCCAGCAGTGACCTGGACAGAGAGACAACTAATGAAAAACTGTTTTTT.

This clone showed up just once. The CDR3 DNA follows: TGTGCCAGCAGCCCCCAGGGGAACGAGACCCAGTACTTC. Amino acids: CASSPQGNETQYF. The V call is TRBV5-4, the J call TRBJ2-5, with D possibly being TRBD1 (6 bases). CDR3 size: 13 residues. The V gene's germline CDR1 is SGHNT and CDR2 YYREEE (reference sequence). V was cut by 4 bases and J by 5 bases, with 12 bases left in between. The whole variable domain, filled in from reference TRBV5-4 and TRBJ2-5, reads ETGVTQSPTHLIKTRGQQVTLRCSSQSGHNTVSWYQQALGQGPQFIFQYYREEENGRGNFPPRFSGLQFPNYSSELNVNALELDDSALYLCASSPQGNETQYFGPGTRLLVL.

J is TRBJ1-1 and V is TRBV23-1; the match to TRBD1 covers 8 bases. TRBV23-1 is classed as an ORF, of uncertain function. This CDR3 contains 18 residues. The J segment lost 0 bases and the V segment lost 2 bases, leaving 11 bases of the junction unmatched. The CDR3 is CASSQGRQGRPMNTEAFF. In nucleotides, the CDR3 is TGCGCCAGCAGTCAAGGTAGACAGGGGCGTCCTATGAACACTGAAGCTTTCTTT.

The chain carries TRBV5-1 and TRBJ2-5; 8 bases line up with TRBD2. V shed 3 bases, J shed 0 bases, and the junction held 10 bases outside the gene matches. This CDR3 has 17 residues. Germline CDR1 is SGHRS and CDR2 is YFSETQ. The CDR3 loop is CASSSLGLAGNQETQYF. CDR3 in DNA: TGCGCCAGCAGCTCCTTGGGGTTAGCGGGGAACCAAGAGACCCAGTACTTC.

The chain has TRBV7-9 and TRBJ2-7; D may be TRBD1 or TRBD2 (6 bases each). The CDR3 has 14 residues. Germline-derived CDR1 and CDR2 are SEHNR and FQNEAQ (reference sequence). V was clipped by 6 bases and J by 1 base, with 13 bases between them. CDR3 DNA: TGTGCCAGCAGTACGGGGGCCGCGTCCTACGAGCAGTACTTC. Translating gives CASSTGAASYEQYF.

This chain connects TRBV14 to TRBJ1-1; D might be TRBD1 (5 bases). Trimming took 6 bases from V and 0 from J, leaving 11 bases between them. The CDR3 is 14 residues long. From germline, CDR1 is SGHDN and CDR2 FVKESK. CDR3 residues: CASRGQQMNTEAFF. For the CDR3, the DNA is TGTGCCAGCAGAGGACAACAGATGAACACTGAAGCTTTCTTT.

By share, this clone counts as medium-sized (0.01 to 0.1%). CDR3 amino acids: CASSQDWNSPLHF. The CDR3 DNA follows: TGCGCCAGCAGCCAAGATTGGAATTCACCCCTCCACTTT. This rearrangement joins TRBV4-3 to TRBJ1-6; no reliable D call. Germline CDR1 reads LGHNA; CDR2 reads YSLEER. V shed 0 bases and J shed 7 bases, with 4 bases lying between them. The CDR3 extends over 13 amino acids.

This sequence joins TRBV13 and TRBJ2-5; D is possibly TRBD1 (5 bases). V gave up 4 bases and J gave up 5 bases, with 14 bases separating them. Germline lookup yields CDR1 PRHDT and CDR2 FYEKMQ (reference sequence). The CDR3 consists of 14 residues. CDR3 region: CASSSVGLRETQYF. DNA of the CDR3: TGTGCCAGCAGCTCGGTGGGGCTCAGGGAGACCCAGTACTTC.

The chain joins TRBV27 to TRBJ2-3; D is ambiguous. Trimming took off 0 bases at V and 0 bases at J, with 1 base between the two ends. Germline CDR1 is MNHEY and CDR2 is SMNVEV (reference sequence). This CDR3 is built from 13 residues. The CDR3 sequence is CASSLSSTDTQYF. CDR3 DNA sequence: TGTGCCAGCAGTTTATCAAGCACAGATACGCAGTATTTT.

The chain carries TRBV2 and TRBJ1-1, with 7 nucleotides matching TRBD1. The germline CDR1 and CDR2 sequences are SNHLY and FYNNEI. The CDR3 has 15 residues. V dropped 2 bases and J dropped 5; count of bases not matched to a gene: 8. CDR3 sequence (DNA): TGTGCCAGCAGTGAAAACAGGGGATTGGAAACTGAAGCTTTCTTT. Amino acid sequence: CASSENRGLETEAFF.

The chain couples TRBV6-4 to TRBJ1-1; D gene ambiguous. CDR3 length equals 13 residues. The germline gives CDR1 MRHNA, CDR2 SNTAGT. Between the trimmed V and J ends, which lost 5 bases and 4 bases, there was a span of 11 bases. Written as DNA, the CDR3 is TGTGCCAGCAGTCCATCGGAAGGCACTGAAGCTTTCTTT. This sequence encodes CASSPSEGTEAFF.

V is TRBV5-1 and J is TRBJ2-1, with 10 bases fitting TRBD2. J gave up 0 bases and V 5 bases, and 11 bases lay outside the gene matches. Germline V lookup: CDR1 SGHRS, CDR2 YFSETQ. CDR3 size: 18 residues. The CDR3 DNA follows: TGCGCCAGCAGAGCTCTAGCGGGAGCGTACCTCTCCTACAATGAGCAGTTCTTC. Encoded protein: CASRALAGAYLSYNEQFF.

V gene TRBV14 combines with J gene TRBJ1-1; the D gene is possibly TRBD1 (6 bases). Trimming removed 3 bases from V and 8 bases from J, with 10 bases in between. Germline assignment: CDR1 SGHDN and CDR2 FVKESK. The CDR3 runs 12 residues. DNA of the CDR3: TGTGCCAGCAGCCACCTAGACAGGGAAGCTTTCTTT. It is translated as CASSHLDREAFF.

The chain employs TRBV10-3 and TRBJ2-2; TRBD2 matches at 13 bases. V shed 6 bases, J shed 8 bases, and the junction held 9 bases outside the gene matches. CDR1 and CDR2 (germline): ENHRY, SYGVKD. This CDR3 is 16 amino acids long. The CDR3 is CAIRSGTSGAGGELFF. Here the CDR3 DNA reads TGTGCCATCAGATCCGGGACTAGCGGGGCCGGGGGGGAGCTGTTTTTT.

In this sample, this clone turned up once. V usage is TRBV30 and J usage is TRBJ2-1; D possibly uses TRBD1 or TRBD2 (5 bases each). CDR1 is GTSNPN and CDR2 is SVGIG in the germline V gene (reference sequence). The V gene lost 5 bases and the J gene lost 9 bases, with 11 bases spanning the gap. The CDR3 covers 11 residues. CDR3 in DNA: TGTGCCTGGGCAGGGAGCGGTGAGCAGTTCTTC. This gives the protein CAWAGSGEQFF.

This clone appeared a few times. The rearrangement uses TRBV4-3 and TRBJ2-2; possibly TRBD2 for D (7 bases). Trimming pared 0 bases from V and 4 bases from J, leaving 12 bases between. CDR1 and CDR2 from the germline V gene are LGHNA and YSLEER. This CDR3 is built from 16 residues. The CDR3 bases are TGCGCCAGCAGCCAAGAAATGGGGGGGCCCACCGGGGAGCTGTTTTTT. Its translation is CASSQEMGGPTGELFF.

This clone occurred a few times. This chain joins TRBV5-1 and TRBJ2-2, with 12 positions matching TRBD2. Germline V gene data show CDR1 as SGHRS and CDR2 as YFSETQ. Losses at the gene ends were 2 bases for V and 6 bases for J; bases not matched to a gene: 8. The CDR3 sequence is 17 residues long. The CDR3 DNA sequence: TGCGCCAGCAGCTTAAGCCCTAGCGGGGGGGCCTCCGGGGAGCTGTTTTTT. This encodes CASSLSPSGGASGELFF.